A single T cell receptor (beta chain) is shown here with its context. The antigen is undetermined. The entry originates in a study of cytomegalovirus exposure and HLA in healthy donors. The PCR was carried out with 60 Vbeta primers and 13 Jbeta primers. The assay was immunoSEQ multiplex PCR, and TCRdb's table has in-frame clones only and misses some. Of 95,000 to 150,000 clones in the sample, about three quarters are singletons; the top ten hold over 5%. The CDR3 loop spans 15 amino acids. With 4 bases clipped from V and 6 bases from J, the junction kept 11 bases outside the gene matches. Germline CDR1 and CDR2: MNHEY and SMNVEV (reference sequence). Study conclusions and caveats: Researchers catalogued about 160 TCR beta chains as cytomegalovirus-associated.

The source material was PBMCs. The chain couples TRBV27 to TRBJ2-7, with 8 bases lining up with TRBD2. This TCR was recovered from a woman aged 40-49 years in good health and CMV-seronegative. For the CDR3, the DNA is TGTGCCAGCAGTTGGAGCGGGAGCCTCTCGGGCGAGCAGTACTTC. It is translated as CASSWSGSLSGEQYF.